The sequence of this T cell receptor beta chain was determined in a study of T cells in Graves' hyperthyroidism and ophthalmopathy. Study results and limitations: Median prediction lead before ophthalmopathy onset was 5.5 to 7 months with the model.

With respect to this clonotype: Its specificity is not known. An end of the junction does not agree with germline; a read error may underlie this.

The PBMCs were taken from 10 ml of fresh peripheral blood. Germline CDR1 reads WSHSY; CDR2 reads SAAADI. The CDR3 runs 15 residues. RNA transcripts gave rise to amplified TCR beta CDR3 regions. HTBI primers were used for first-round RT-PCR of the TCR CDR3. TCRdb passed the multiplex PCR reads through MiXCR, listing each CDR3 protein once. The table has 800,000 or so distinct CDR3 sequences, roughly 40% seen once. This sequence originates from a man between 18 and 29 years old with Graves' hyperthyroidism. This chain links TRBV10-2 with TRBJ1-1, with 10 bases matching TRBD1. The specimen was blood. The CDR3 sequence is CASSDPGQGRTEAFF. The CDR3 bases are TGTGCCAGCAGTGACCCGGGACAGGGGAGAACTGAAGCTTTCTTT.